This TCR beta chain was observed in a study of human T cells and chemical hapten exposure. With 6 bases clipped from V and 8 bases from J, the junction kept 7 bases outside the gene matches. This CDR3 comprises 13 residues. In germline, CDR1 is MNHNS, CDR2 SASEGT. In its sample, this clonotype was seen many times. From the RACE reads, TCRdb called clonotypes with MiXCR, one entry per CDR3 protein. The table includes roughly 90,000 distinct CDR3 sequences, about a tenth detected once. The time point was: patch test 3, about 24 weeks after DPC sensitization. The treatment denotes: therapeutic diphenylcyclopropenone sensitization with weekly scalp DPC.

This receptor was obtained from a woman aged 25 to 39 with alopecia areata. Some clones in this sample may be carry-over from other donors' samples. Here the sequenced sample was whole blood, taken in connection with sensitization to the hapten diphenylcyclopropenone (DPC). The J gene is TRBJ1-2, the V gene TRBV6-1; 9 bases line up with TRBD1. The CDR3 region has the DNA TGTGCCAGCAGCCGGGACAGGGCGAGAGGCTACACCTTC. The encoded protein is CASSRDRARGYTF.